The 32 T cell receptor beta chains given below trace back to one sample, sequenced in a study of blood T cell repertoires in COVID-19. Measured with immunoSEQ multiplex PCR; TCRdb has only the in-frame clones, and not every one. This table holds about 380,000 clones, 88% found once. The sequenced sample consisted of PBMCs or T cells enriched from blood (not recorded which). The receptors here all came from a woman aged 18-35 years who had recovered from COVID-19.

The chain employs TRBV19 and TRBJ1-1, with 7 bases that match TRBD1. V shed 2 bases, J shed 5 bases, and the junction held 2 bases outside the gene matches. CDR3 length equals 13 residues. Germline V gene sequence: CDR1 LNHDA, CDR2 SQIVND (reference sequence). The CDR3 nucleotides read TGTGCCAGTAGTATAAGGGACAGAACTGAAGCTTTCTTT. Translating gives CASSIRDRTEAFF.

The J gene is TRBJ1-4, the V gene TRBV7-9; 7 nucleotides align to TRBD1. The ends lost 6 bases at V and 4 bases at J; junction bases unmatched: 8. CDR1 is SEHNR, CDR2 FQNEAQ, per germline (reference sequence). CDR3 length equals 15 residues. The CDR3 is CASSLDGTDNEKLFF. CDR3 in DNA: TGTGCCAGCAGTTTGGACGGGACAGATAATGAAAAACTGTTTTTT.

This chain links TRBV2 with TRBJ1-3; D is ambiguous. The V end was cut by 5 bases, the J end by 0 bases, with 8 bases between. The V gene's germline CDR1 is SNHLY and CDR2 FYNNEI. The CDR3 covers 14 residues. This chain's CDR3 is CASSPDTSGNTIYF. The CDR3 DNA sequence: TGTGCCAGCAGTCCTGACACCTCTGGAAACACCATATATTTT.

This clone was detected only once. The chain has TRBV7-2 and TRBJ1-4, with 9 bases matching TRBD1. CDR1 is SGHTA, CDR2 FQGNSA, per germline. This CDR3 is 16 amino acids long. V lost 0 bases and J lost 5; bases outside the gene matches: 4. The CDR3 is CASSLAHGTGNEKLFF. DNA of the CDR3: TGTGCCAGCAGCTTAGCCCATGGGACAGGGAATGAAAAACTGTTTTTT.

This chain uses TRBV7-8 with TRBJ2-3; 10 bases map to TRBD2. The junction had 7 bases not matched to a gene; V was cut back by 5 bases and J by 2 bases. The germline gives CDR1 SGHVS, CDR2 FQNEAQ. There are 16 residues in the CDR3. As DNA, the CDR3 is TGTGCCAGCAGCCCCCCTAGCGGGGGCGTCACAGATACGCAGTATTTT. It codes for CASSPPSGGVTDTQYF. The full variable domain, in which reference TRBV7-8 and TRBJ2-3 provide the parts outside the CDR3, is GAGVSQSPRYKVAKRGQDVALRCDPISGHVSLFWYQQALGQGPEFLTYFQNEAQLDKSGLPSDRFFAERPEGSVSTLKIQRTQQEDSAVYLCASSPPSGGVTDTQYFGPGTRLTVL.

This clone was seen more than once but under ten times. The chain recombines TRBV7-2 with TRBJ1-1; D is undetermined. In germline, CDR1 is SGHTA, CDR2 FQGNSA. The CDR3 has 17 amino acids. Trimming took off 1 base at V and 1 base at J, with 16 bases between the two ends. Here the CDR3 DNA reads TGTGCCAGCAGCTTAGTCAGTACGGCCGCGGGGAACACTGAAGCTTTCTTT. Its translation: CASSLVSTAAGNTEAFF.

J is TRBJ1-4 and V is TRBV30; D is ambiguous. V lost 4 bases and J lost 3, with 9 bases in between. Germline CDR1 and CDR2: GTSNPN and SVGIG (reference sequence). This CDR3 is built from 13 residues. This CDR3 is CAWMAQSNEKLFF. CDR3 DNA sequence: TGTGCCTGGATGGCACAGTCTAATGAAAAACTGTTTTTT.

This clone was counted at least ten times. The V and J genes are TRBV11-1 and TRBJ2-5, with a weak D call TRBD2 (6 bases). V lost 4 bases and J lost 5, with 14 bases in between. Germline CDR1 reads SGHAT; CDR2 reads FQDESV (reference sequence). The length of the CDR3 is 14 residues. The CDR3 reads CASSSGGEYETQYF. CDR3 bases: TGTGCCAGCAGCTCCGGGGGTGAATATGAGACCCAGTACTTC.

This clone was observed once. The chain couples TRBV7-9 to TRBJ1-4, with 8 bases fitting TRBD1. This CDR3 has 17 residues. Germline CDR1 and CDR2: SEHNR and FQNEAQ (reference sequence). Trimming at V came to 4 bases and at J to 0 bases, leaving 7 bases not matched to a gene. This chain's CDR3 is CASSYDRGPSTNEKLFF. In nucleotides, the CDR3 is TGTGCCAGCAGCTACGACAGGGGACCCTCAACTAATGAAAAACTGTTTTTT.

This clone was seen only once. The genes are TRBV5-5 and TRBJ2-5; D might be TRBD2 (6 bases). Trimming cost V 4 bases and J 1 base, with 14 bases left between them. The CDR3 is made up of 15 amino acids. CDR1 and CDR2 (germline): SGHKS, YYEKEE (reference sequence). DNA of the CDR3: TGTGCCAGCAGCCCGTTGGGGGGAGTCCAAGAGACCCAGTACTTC. This codes for CASSPLGGVQETQYF.

This sequence joins TRBV9 and TRBJ1-1, with TRBD1 matching over 11 bases. Germline CDR1 and CDR2: SGDLS and YYNGEE. The J segment lost 5 bases and the V segment lost 2 bases, leaving 2 bases of the junction unmatched. CDR3 length: 14 residues. The CDR3 is CASSVGQGATEAFF. Written as DNA, the CDR3 is TGTGCCAGCAGCGTCGGACAGGGGGCAACTGAAGCTTTCTTT.

J is TRBJ1-6 and V is TRBV6-5; 10 positions match TRBD1. Trimming took 10 bases from V and 7 from J; bases not matched to a gene: 4. The CDR3 length is 13 residues. From germline, CDR1 is MNHEY and CDR2 SVGAGI. The CDR3: CATRDRGNSPLHF. CDR3 DNA sequence: TGTGCCACCCGGGACAGGGGAAATTCACCCCTCCACTTT.

This chain connects TRBV6-5 to TRBJ1-2; 10 positions agree with TRBD1. CDR1 is MNHEY and CDR2 is SVGAGI in the germline V gene. The CDR3 covers 14 residues. J lost 7 bases, V lost 5 bases, and 7 bases had no gene match. Here the CDR3 reads CASSPRTGGAGYTF. In nucleotides, the CDR3 is TGTGCCAGCAGTCCGCGGACAGGGGGTGCTGGCTACACCTTC.

This sequence joins TRBV4-3 and TRBJ1-5, with a tentative D call TRBD1 (6 bases). The CDR3 is 15 residues long. V dropped 0 bases and J dropped 4 bases, with 10 bases sitting between them. Germline V gene data show CDR1 as LGHNA and CDR2 as YSLEER. CDR3 DNA: TGCGCCAGCAGCCAAGAATACCAGGGGAATCAGCCCCAGCATTTT. The encoded protein is CASSQEYQGNQPQHF.

This clone was seen more than once but under ten times. V and J are TRBV18 and TRBJ1-1; 8 nucleotides align to TRBD1. CDR3 length equals 15 residues. CDR1 KGHSH and CDR2 LQKENI come from the germline V gene. Germline trimming cut 2 bases from V and 6 bases from J; bases unmatched to any gene: 8. The CDR3 loop is CASSPYLTGASEAFF. In DNA, the CDR3 is TGTGCCAGCTCACCATACTTGACAGGGGCGTCTGAAGCTTTCTTT.

V and J are TRBV9 and TRBJ1-6; D is unresolved. Trimming removed 2 bases from V and 7 bases from J, with 13 bases in between. The CDR3 is made up of 15 amino acids. Per germline, CDR1 SGDLS and CDR2 YYNGEE. The CDR3: CASSVRGMENSPLHF. The CDR3 bases are TGTGCCAGCAGCGTGCGGGGTATGGAGAATTCACCCCTCCACTTT. Full variable domain (rest looked up from reference TRBV9 and TRBJ1-6): DSGVTQTPKHLITATGQRVTLRCSPRSGDLSVYWYQQSLDQGLQFLIQYYNGEERAKGNILERFSAQQFPDLHSELNLSSLELGDSALYFCASSVRGMENSPLHFGNGTRLTVT.

This chain uses TRBV11-2 with TRBJ2-3, with a possible D match to TRBD2 (6 bases). The CDR3 contains 18 residues. Germline lookup yields CDR1 SGHAT and CDR2 FQNNGV. Deletions cut 0 bases from V and 1 base from J, with 17 bases between. The CDR3: CASSLDGWREEGTDTQYF. The CDR3 bases are TGTGCCAGCAGCTTAGATGGTTGGAGGGAGGAAGGCACAGATACGCAGTATTTT.

The V gene is TRBV18, the J gene TRBJ1-2; 9 nucleotides line up with TRBD1. The CDR3 is 14 amino acids. Germline CDR1 KGHSH, CDR2 LQKENI. V lost 3 bases to trimming and J lost 6 bases; unmatched junction nucleotides: 5. CDR3 nucleotides: TGTGCCAGCTCACCGAACAGGGGGCTCAATGGCTACACCTTC. It translates to CASSPNRGLNGYTF.

V gene TRBV9 combines with J gene TRBJ1-5; D is ambiguous. Per germline, CDR1 SGDLS and CDR2 YYNGEE. The CDR3 covers 14 residues. V was pared by 4 bases and J by 4 bases, with 12 bases between. CDR3 protein: CASSSRGGNQPQHF. The CDR3 DNA is TGTGCCAGCAGCTCCCGGGGAGGTAATCAGCCCCAGCATTTT.

V usage is TRBV2 and J usage is TRBJ1-5; TRBD1 matches at 7 bases. The junction had 0 bases not matched to a gene; V was cut back by 2 bases and J by 8 bases. This CDR3 region has 12 residues. In germline, CDR1 is SNHLY, CDR2 FYNNEI. The CDR3 sequence: CASSEQGEPQHF. As DNA, the CDR3 is TGTGCCAGCAGTGAACAGGGGGAGCCCCAGCATTTT. The variable domain in full, completed from reference TRBV2 and TRBJ1-5, reads EPEVTQTPSHQVTQMGQEVILRCVPISNHLYFYWYRQILGQKVEFLVSFYNNEISEKSEIFDDQFSVERPDGSNFTLKIRSTKLEDSAMYFCASSEQGEPQHFGDGTRLSIL.

The chain is built from TRBV4-1 and TRBJ1-1; D is uncertain. This CDR3 has 15 residues. Trimming pared 1 base from V and 4 bases from J, leaving 13 bases between. Germline-derived CDR1 and CDR2 are MGHRA and YSYEKL. The CDR3 DNA sequence: TGCGCCAGCAGCCAAGTACTATCCCAAATCACTGAAGCTTTCTTT. Translated, it gives CASSQVLSQITEAFF.

The chain couples TRBV6-5 to TRBJ2-7, with TRBD2 identical over 10 bases. Germline lookup yields CDR1 MNHEY and CDR2 SVGAGI. There are 15 residues in the CDR3. The trim removed 6 bases at V and 1 base at J, leaving 6 bases unmatched. CDR3 protein: CASSQVAGGSYEQYF. CDR3 bases: TGTGCCAGCAGCCAAGTAGCGGGGGGTTCCTACGAGCAGTACTTC.

The genes are TRBV30 and TRBJ2-1, with TRBD2 as a possible D gene (6 bases). Germline V gives CDR1 GTSNPN, CDR2 SVGIG (reference sequence). Trimming took off 6 bases at V and 4 bases at J, with 16 bases between the two ends. The CDR3 has 14 residues. For the CDR3, the DNA is TGTGCCTGCTCCATCCACCGGGGGTACAATGAGCAGTTCTTC. Translating gives CACSIHRGYNEQFF.

In nucleotides, the CDR3 is TGTGCCTGGAGCCCGGACAGGGGCGAGCAGTACTTC. Translating it yields CAWSPDRGEQYF. The V and J genes are TRBV30 and TRBJ2-7; 9 bases fit TRBD1. The CDR3 has 12 amino acids. CDR1 is GTSNPN and CDR2 is SVGIG in the germline V gene (reference sequence). J lost 6 bases, V lost 3 bases, and 3 bases had no gene match.

CDR3 sequence: CASSVAAGRTDTQYF. The CDR3 bases are TGTGCCAGCAGCGTAGCCGCGGGGCGCACAGATACGCAGTATTTT. The chain carries TRBV9 and TRBJ2-3; tentatively, D is TRBD2 (6 bases). CDR3 size: 15 residues. Trimming removed 0 bases at V and 1 base at J, with 9 bases between. Per the germline V gene, CDR1 is SGDLS and CDR2 is YYNGEE.

This clone was seen only once. This chain joins TRBV5-1 and TRBJ2-1; 9 nucleotides align to TRBD2. The V and J ends lost 9 bases and 7 bases, in that order; junction bases with no gene match: 11. Per the germline V gene, CDR1 is SGHRS and CDR2 is YFSETQ. The CDR3 spans 14 residues. CDR3 loop: CATREAGGRNEQFF. CDR3 DNA sequence: TGCGCCACGCGGGAGGCGGGGGGGCGAAATGAGCAGTTCTTC. The variable domain in full, with the rest retrieved from reference TRBV5-1 and TRBJ2-1, is KAGVTQTPRYLIKTRGQQVTLSCSPISGHRSVSWYQQTPGQGLQFLFEYFSETQRNKGNFPGRFSGRQFSNSRSEMNVSTLELGDSALYLCATREAGGRNEQFFGPGTRLTVL.

The J gene is TRBJ2-2, the V gene TRBV28; D call uncertain. CDR1 is MDHEN and CDR2 is SYDVKM in the germline V gene. V lost 6 bases, J lost 1 base, and 12 bases lay in between. This CDR3 region has 15 residues. The CDR3 reads CASSLGRGNTGELFF. The CDR3, as DNA: TGTGCCAGCAGCCTTGGTCGCGGGAACACCGGGGAGCTGTTTTTT.

The chain recombines TRBV14 with TRBJ2-7; D is unclear. Per germline, CDR1 SGHDN and CDR2 FVKESK. This CDR3 comprises 14 residues. The V end lost 0 bases, the J end lost 1 base, and 7 bases lay between the germline ends. This chain's CDR3 is CASSQDPLSYEQYF. CDR3 nucleotides: TGTGCCAGCAGCCAAGATCCTTTGTCCTACGAGCAGTACTTC.

The V and J genes are TRBV30 and TRBJ1-6; perhaps TRBD1 as D (6 bases). With 4 bases removed from V and 4 bases from J, the gap between germline ends came to 14 bases. Germline CDR1 reads GTSNPN; CDR2 reads SVGIG (reference sequence). The CDR3 loop spans 15 amino acids. The CDR3, as DNA: TGTGCCTGGAACAGTCAACAGGGTTATAATTCACCCCTCCACTTT. Translation: CAWNSQQGYNSPLHF.

This rearrangement joins TRBV7-2 to TRBJ2-7; 8 bases line up with TRBD1. The CDR3 contains 18 residues. The ends lost 2 bases at V and 2 bases at J; junction bases unmatched: 14. The germline gives CDR1 SGHTA, CDR2 FQGNSA. The CDR3 nucleotides read TGTGCCAGCAGCTTAAGGGGCAGGGGGCGGAAAAGCACCTACGAGCAGTACTTC. Translation gives CASSLRGRGRKSTYEQYF.

The V call is TRBV9, the J call TRBJ2-3; the match to TRBD2 covers 9 bases. This CDR3 region has 16 residues. V lost 3 bases and J lost 8; bases outside the gene matches: 13. Germline values: CDR1 SGDLS, CDR2 YYNGEE. Written as DNA, the CDR3 is TGTGCCAGCAGCGACCCTAGCGGGGCCCACGTTGGTACGCAGTATTTT. Translating it yields CASSDPSGAHVGTQYF.

Comments on this clone: Other DNA sequences from this sample encode an identical CDR3 as well. The J gene is TRBJ1-1, the V gene TRBV18; 8 bases align to TRBD1. The CDR3 runs 14 residues. The J segment lost 1 base and the V segment lost 6 bases, leaving 4 bases of the junction unmatched. Germline assignment: CDR1 KGHSH and CDR2 LQKENI. CDR3 region: CASSGQGGNTEAFF. CDR3 bases: TGTGCCAGCTCCGGACAGGGAGGGAACACTGAAGCTTTCTTT.